A single sample gave rise to the 5 T cell receptor beta chains below, sequenced in a study of blood T cell repertoires in COVID-19. Profiling relied on immunoSEQ multiplex PCR, and the TCRdb table lists in-frame clones only, not all of them. Of over 150,000 clones detected, roughly 93% appear once; the ten largest clones hold 2% to 3%. Sequenced input: peripheral blood. The receptors originated from a young man with acute or convalescent COVID-19.

The chain employs TRBV25-1 and TRBJ2-3, with 8 bases that match TRBD2. V was clipped by 2 bases and J by 3 bases; unmatched bases: 4. This CDR3 contains 15 residues. The germline V gene encodes CDR1 MGHDK and CDR2 SYGVNS. The CDR3 sequence: CASSERQRETDTQYF. The CDR3 coding sequence is TGTGCCAGCAGTGAAAGGCAGCGGGAGACAGATACGCAGTATTTT.

This rearrangement joins TRBV20-1 to TRBJ1-6, with 8 bases that match TRBD1. This CDR3 region has 15 residues. V was clipped by 3 bases and J by 3 bases; unmatched bases: 4. Germline CDR1 is DFQATT and CDR2 is SNEGSKA (reference sequence). The DNA for the CDR3 is TGCAGTGCTAGTGACAGGGGTGGCTATAATTCACCCCTCCACTTT. As protein: CSASDRGGYNSPLHF.

The chain is built from TRBV4-1 and TRBJ1-5; tentatively, D is TRBD1 (5 bases). Germline values: CDR1 MGHRA, CDR2 YSYEKL. The V and J ends lost 3 bases and 7 bases respectively, with 13 bases between them. This CDR3 is 14 amino acids long. This CDR3 reads CASSQARVVQPQHF. CDR3 in DNA: TGCGCCAGCAGCCAGGCCAGGGTGGTCCAGCCCCAGCATTTT.

The V gene is TRBV7-9, the J gene TRBJ1-2; D may be TRBD1 (5 bases). The V and J ends lost 5 bases and 10 bases respectively, with 23 bases between them. Germline values: CDR1 SEHNR, CDR2 FQNEAQ (reference sequence). The CDR3 spans 15 residues. The CDR3 sequence: CASSLRGRGTSDYTF. Here the CDR3 DNA reads TGTGCCAGCAGCCTTAGAGGGAGGGGTACGTCGGACTACACCTTC.

The chain has TRBV19 and TRBJ2-3; maybe TRBD2 (7 bases). Germline V CDR1 and CDR2: LNHDA, SQIVND (reference sequence). V gave up 5 bases and J gave up 2 bases, with 14 bases separating them. The CDR3 totals 15 residues. CDR3 coding DNA: TGTGCCAGTAGTTCGGGGGGCGCGCCCACAGATACGCAGTATTTT. Its protein is CASSSGGAPTDTQYF.